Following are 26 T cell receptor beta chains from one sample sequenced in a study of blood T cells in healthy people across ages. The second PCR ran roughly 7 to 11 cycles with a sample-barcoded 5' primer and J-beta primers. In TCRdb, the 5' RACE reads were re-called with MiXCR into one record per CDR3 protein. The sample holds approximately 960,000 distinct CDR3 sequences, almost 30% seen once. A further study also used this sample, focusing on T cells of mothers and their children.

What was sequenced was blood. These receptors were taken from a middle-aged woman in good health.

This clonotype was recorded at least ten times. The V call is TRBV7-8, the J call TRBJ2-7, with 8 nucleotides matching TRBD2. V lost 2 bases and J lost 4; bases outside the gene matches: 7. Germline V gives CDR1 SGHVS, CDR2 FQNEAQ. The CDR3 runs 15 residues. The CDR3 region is CASSLSGGSPYEQYF. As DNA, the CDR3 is TGTGCCAGCAGCTTAAGCGGGGGCTCCCCGTACGAGCAGTACTTC.

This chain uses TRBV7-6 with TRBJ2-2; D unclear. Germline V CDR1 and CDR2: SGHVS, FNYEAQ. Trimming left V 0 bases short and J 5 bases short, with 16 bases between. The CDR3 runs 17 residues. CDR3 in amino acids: CASSLAVVTSGTGELFF. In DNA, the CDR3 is TGTGCCAGCAGCTTAGCTGTGGTGACTTCTGGAACCGGGGAGCTGTTTTTT.

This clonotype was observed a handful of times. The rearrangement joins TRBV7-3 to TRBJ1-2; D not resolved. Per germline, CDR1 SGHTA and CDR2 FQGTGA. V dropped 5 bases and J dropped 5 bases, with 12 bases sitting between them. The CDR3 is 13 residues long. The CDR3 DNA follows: TGTGCCAGCAGCGAAAGGCAGTCTTATGGCTACACCTTC. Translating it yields CASSERQSYGYTF.

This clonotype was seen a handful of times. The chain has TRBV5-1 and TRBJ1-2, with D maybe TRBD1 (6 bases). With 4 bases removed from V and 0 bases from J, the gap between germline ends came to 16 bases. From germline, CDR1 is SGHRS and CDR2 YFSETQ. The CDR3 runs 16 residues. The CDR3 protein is CASSLVGGRANYGYTF. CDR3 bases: TGCGCCAGCAGCCTCGTGGGGGGGCGAGCTAACTATGGCTACACCTTC.

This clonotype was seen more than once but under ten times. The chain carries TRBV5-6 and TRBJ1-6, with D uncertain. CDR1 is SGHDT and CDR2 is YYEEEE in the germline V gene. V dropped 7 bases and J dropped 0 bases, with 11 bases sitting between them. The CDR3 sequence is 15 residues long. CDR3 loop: CASGDRSSYNSPLHF. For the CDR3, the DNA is TGTGCCAGCGGAGATCGGAGCTCCTATAATTCACCCCTCCACTTT.

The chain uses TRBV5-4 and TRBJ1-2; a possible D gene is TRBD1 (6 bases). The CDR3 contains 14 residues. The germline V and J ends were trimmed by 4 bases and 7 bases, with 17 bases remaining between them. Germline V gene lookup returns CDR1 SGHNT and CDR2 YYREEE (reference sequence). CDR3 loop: CASSHPQGGGGYTF. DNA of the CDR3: TGTGCCAGCAGCCACCCACAGGGAGGAGGTGGCTACACCTTC.

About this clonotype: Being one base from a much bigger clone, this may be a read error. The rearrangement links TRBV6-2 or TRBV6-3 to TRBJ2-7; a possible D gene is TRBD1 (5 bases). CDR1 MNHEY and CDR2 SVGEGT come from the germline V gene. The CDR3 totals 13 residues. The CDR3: CANSSTGTYEQYF. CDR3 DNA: TGTGCCAACAGTTCTACAGGAACCTACGAGCAGTACTTC.

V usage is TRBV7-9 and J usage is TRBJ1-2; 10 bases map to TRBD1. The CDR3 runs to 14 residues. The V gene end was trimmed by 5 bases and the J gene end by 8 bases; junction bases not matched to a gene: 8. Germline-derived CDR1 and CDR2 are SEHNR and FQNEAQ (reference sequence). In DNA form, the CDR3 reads TGTGCCAGCAGCACCATGGGACAGGGGAACGGCTACACCTTC. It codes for CASSTMGQGNGYTF.

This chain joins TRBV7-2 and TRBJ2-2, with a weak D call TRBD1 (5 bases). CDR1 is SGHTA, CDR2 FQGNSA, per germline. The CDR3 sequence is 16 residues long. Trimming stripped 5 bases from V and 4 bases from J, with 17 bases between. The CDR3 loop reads CASSPPGRVGTGELFF. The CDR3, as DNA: TGTGCCAGCAGCCCTCCGGGCAGGGTGGGCACCGGGGAGCTGTTTTTT.

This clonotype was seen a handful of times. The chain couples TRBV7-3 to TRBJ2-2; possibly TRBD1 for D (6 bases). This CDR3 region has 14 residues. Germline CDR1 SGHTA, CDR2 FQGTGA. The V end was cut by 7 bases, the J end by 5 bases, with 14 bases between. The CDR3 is CASKRTVTTGELFF. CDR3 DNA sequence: TGTGCCAGCAAACGGACAGTGACTACCGGGGAGCTGTTTTTT.

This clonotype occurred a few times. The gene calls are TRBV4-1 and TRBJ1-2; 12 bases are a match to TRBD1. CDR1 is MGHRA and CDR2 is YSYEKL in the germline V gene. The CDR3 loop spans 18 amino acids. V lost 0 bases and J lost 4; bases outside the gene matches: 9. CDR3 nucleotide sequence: TGCGCCAGCAGCCAAGATTCCGGGACAGGGGGCTTGGTCTATGGCTACACCTTC. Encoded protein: CASSQDSGTGGLVYGYTF.

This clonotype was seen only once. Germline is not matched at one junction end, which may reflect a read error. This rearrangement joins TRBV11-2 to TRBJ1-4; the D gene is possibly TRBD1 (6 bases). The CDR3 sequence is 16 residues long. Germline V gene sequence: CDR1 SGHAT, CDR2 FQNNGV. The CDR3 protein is CAGSLGGGPTNEKLFF. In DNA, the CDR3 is TGTGCCGGCAGCTTAGGAGGGGGTCCCACTAATGAAAAACTGTTTTTT.

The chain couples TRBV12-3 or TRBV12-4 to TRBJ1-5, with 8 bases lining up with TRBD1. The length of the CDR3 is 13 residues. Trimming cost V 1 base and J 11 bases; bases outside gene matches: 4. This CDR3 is CASSLVGTGSQHF. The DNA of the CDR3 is TGTGCCAGCAGTTTAGTGGGGACAGGATCCCAGCATTTT.

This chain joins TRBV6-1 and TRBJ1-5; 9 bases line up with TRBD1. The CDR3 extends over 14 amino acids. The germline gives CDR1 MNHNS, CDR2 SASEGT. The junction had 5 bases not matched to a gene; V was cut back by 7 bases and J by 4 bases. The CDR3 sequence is CASTGQGGNQPQHF. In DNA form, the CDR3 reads TGTGCCAGCACGGGACAGGGAGGGAATCAGCCCCAGCATTTT.

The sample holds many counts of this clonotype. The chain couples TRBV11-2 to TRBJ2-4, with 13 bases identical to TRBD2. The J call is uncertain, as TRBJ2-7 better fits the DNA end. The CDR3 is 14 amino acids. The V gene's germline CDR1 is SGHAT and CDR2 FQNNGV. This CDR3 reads CASSPRTSGGEQYF. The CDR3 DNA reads TGTGCCAGCAGTCCCAGGACTAGCGGGGGCGAGCAGTACTTC.

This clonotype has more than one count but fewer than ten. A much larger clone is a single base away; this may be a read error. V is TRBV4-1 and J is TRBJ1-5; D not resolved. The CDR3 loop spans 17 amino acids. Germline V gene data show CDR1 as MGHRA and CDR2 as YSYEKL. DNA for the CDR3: TGCGCCGGCAGCCAAGATCCCTCACAAGGAATTAATCAGCCCCAGCATTTT. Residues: CAGSQDPSQGINQPQHF.

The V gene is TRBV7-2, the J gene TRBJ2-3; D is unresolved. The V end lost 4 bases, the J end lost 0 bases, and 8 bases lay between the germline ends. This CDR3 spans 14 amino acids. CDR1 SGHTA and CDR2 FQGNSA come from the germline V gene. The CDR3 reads CASSSDPSTDTQYF. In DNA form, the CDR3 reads TGTGCCAGCAGCTCTGACCCTAGCACAGATACGCAGTATTTT.

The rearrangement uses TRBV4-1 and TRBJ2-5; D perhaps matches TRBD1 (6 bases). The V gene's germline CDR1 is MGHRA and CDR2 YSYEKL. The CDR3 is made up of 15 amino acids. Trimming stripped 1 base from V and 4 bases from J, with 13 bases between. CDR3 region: CASSQASGAAETQYF. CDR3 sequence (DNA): TGCGCCAGCAGCCAAGCTTCAGGGGCAGCAGAGACCCAGTACTTC.

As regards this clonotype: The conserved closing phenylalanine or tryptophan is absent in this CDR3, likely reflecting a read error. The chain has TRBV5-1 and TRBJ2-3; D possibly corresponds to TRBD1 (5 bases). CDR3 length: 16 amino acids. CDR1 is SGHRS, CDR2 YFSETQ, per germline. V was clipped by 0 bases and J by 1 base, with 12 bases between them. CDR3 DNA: TGCGCCAGCAGCTTGGAGTTTGACAGACGCACAGATACGCAGTATGTT. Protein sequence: CASSLEFDRRTDTQYV.

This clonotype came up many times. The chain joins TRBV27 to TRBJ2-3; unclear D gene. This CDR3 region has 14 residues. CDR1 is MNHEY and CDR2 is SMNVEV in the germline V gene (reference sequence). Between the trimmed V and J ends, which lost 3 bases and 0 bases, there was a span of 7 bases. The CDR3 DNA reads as TGTGCCAGCAGTTTTGAAGGTAGCACAGATACGCAGTATTTT. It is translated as CASSFEGSTDTQYF.

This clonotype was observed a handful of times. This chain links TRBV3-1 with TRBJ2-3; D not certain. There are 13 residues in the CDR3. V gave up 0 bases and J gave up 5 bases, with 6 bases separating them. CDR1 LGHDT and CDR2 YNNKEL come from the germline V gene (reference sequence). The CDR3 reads CASSQDGVDTQYF. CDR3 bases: TGTGCCAGCAGCCAAGACGGAGTAGATACGCAGTATTTT.

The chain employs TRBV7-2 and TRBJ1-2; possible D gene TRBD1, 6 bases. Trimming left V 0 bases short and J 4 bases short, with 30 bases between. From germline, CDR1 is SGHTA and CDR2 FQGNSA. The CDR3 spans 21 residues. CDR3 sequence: CTSSLAPPAQGSVQMGYGYTF. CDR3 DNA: TGTACCAGCAGCTTAGCCCCCCCCGCGCAGGGGTCTGTACAGATGGGCTATGGCTACACCTTC.

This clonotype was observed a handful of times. The CDR3 spells CASSFYQDRGNGYTF. CDR3 DNA: TGTGCCAGCAGCTTTTATCAGGACAGGGGGAATGGCTACACCTTC. V gene TRBV7-2 combines with J gene TRBJ1-2; TRBD1 aligns across 10 bases. The CDR3 covers 15 residues. Trimming took 3 bases from V and 6 from J; bases not matched to a gene: 7. Germline CDR1 SGHTA, CDR2 FQGNSA.

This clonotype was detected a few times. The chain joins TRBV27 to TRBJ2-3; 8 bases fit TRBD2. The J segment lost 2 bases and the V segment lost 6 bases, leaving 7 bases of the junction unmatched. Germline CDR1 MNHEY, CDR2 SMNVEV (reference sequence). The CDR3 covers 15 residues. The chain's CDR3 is CASRGAGGNTDTQYF. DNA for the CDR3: TGTGCCAGCAGGGGGGCGGGGGGAAACACAGATACGCAGTATTTT.

The CDR3 spells CASSPGQGQGYTF. CDR3 sequence (DNA): TGTGCCAGCAGCCCCGGACAGGGACAAGGCTACACCTTC. The J gene is TRBJ1-2, the V gene TRBV7-2, with 8 bases identical to TRBD1. There are 13 residues in the CDR3. The V gene's germline CDR1 is SGHTA and CDR2 FQGNSA. The J segment lost 8 bases and the V segment lost 5 bases, leaving 7 bases of the junction unmatched.

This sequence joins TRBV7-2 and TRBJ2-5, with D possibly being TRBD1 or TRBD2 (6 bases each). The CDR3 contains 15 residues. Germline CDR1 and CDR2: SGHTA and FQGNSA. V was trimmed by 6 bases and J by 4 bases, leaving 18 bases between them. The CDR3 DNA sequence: TGTGCCAGCAGGCTTGATGGGGGGCTCTTAGAGACCCAGTACTTC. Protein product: CASRLDGGLLETQYF.